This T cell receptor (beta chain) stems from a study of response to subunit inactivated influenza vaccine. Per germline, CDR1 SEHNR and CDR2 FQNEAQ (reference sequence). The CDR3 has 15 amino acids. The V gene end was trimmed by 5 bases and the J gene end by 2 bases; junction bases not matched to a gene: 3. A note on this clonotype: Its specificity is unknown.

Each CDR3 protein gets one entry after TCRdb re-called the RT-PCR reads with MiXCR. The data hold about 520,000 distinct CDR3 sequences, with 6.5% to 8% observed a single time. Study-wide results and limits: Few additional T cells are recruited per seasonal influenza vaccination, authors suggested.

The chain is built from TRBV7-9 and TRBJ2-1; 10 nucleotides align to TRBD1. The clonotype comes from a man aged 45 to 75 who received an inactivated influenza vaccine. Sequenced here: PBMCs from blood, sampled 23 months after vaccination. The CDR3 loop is CASSVGQGAYNEQFF. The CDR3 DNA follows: TGTGCCAGCAGCGTAGGACAGGGGGCCTACAATGAGCAGTTCTTC.